The 19 T cell receptor beta chains below all came from one sample that was sequenced in a study of cytomegalovirus exposure and HLA in healthy donors. PCR employed 60 Vbeta and 13 Jbeta primers. The assay was immunoSEQ multiplex PCR, and TCRdb's table has in-frame clones only and misses some. In the table there are approximately 44,000 clones, over 70% of which are singletons. Material: PBMCs. The receptors derive from a man aged 45-60 years in good health and CMV-seronegative.

A single count supports this clone. The rearrangement links TRBV5-1 to TRBJ2-5, with 7 bases fitting TRBD1. This CDR3 is built from 13 residues. With V trimmed by 5 bases and J by 4 bases, 5 bases remained unmatched. Germline-derived CDR1 and CDR2 are SGHRS and YFSETQ. CDR3 amino acids: CASRTGFSETQYF. The CDR3 DNA follows: TGCGCCAGCAGGACAGGGTTCTCAGAGACCCAGTACTTC.

V gene TRBV7-2 combines with J gene TRBJ2-2; 10 bases align to TRBD2. Germline V gene lookup returns CDR1 SGHTA and CDR2 FQGNSA. This CDR3 has 16 residues. V was pared by 5 bases and J by 7 bases, with 10 bases of the junction left unmatched. The DNA for the CDR3 is TGTGCCAGCAGCCCCCCCCGGGCTAGCGGGAGCGGGGAGCTGTTTTTT. As protein: CASSPPRASGSGELFF.

This sequence joins TRBV6-1 and TRBJ1-5; 8 nucleotides line up with TRBD1. Trimming cost V 5 bases and J 6 bases; bases outside gene matches: 9. The germline V gene has CDR1 MNHNS and CDR2 SASEGT. CDR3 length: 15 residues. The DNA for the CDR3 is TGTGCCAGCAGTCCCACGACAGGGGTCGGTCAGCCCCAGCATTTT. This encodes CASSPTTGVGQPQHF.

This rearrangement joins TRBV6-1 to TRBJ1-4; 11 bases match TRBD1. The CDR3 sequence is 14 residues long. V lost 10 bases and J lost 6; bases outside the gene matches: 7. Germline CDR1 reads MNHNS; CDR2 reads SASEGT. CDR3 in amino acids: CATRKGQGDEKLFF. CDR3 nucleotides: TGTGCCACCAGGAAGGGACAGGGGGATGAAAAACTGTTTTTT.

The genes are TRBV7-2 and TRBJ2-2, with 11 bases lining up with TRBD2. This CDR3 comprises 15 residues. Germline lookup yields CDR1 SGHTA and CDR2 FQGNSA. Trimming at V came to 3 bases and at J to 6 bases, leaving 3 bases not matched to a gene. This CDR3 reads CASSFSGRAPGELFF. DNA of the CDR3: TGTGCCAGCAGCTTTAGCGGGAGGGCCCCCGGGGAGCTGTTTTTT.

The J gene is TRBJ2-7, the V gene TRBV6-6; 7 bases are a match to TRBD2. Per the germline V gene, CDR1 is MNHNY and CDR2 is SVGAGI (reference sequence). The J segment lost 5 bases and the V segment lost 7 bases, leaving 11 bases of the junction unmatched. The CDR3 length is 14 residues. CDR3 amino acids: CASTPAGPINEQYF. DNA for the CDR3: TGTGCCAGCACCCCAGCGGGGCCGATCAACGAGCAGTACTTC.

The rearrangement links TRBV7-2 to TRBJ2-5; D is uncertain. Trimming stripped 4 bases from V and 4 bases from J, with 16 bases between. Germline V gene data show CDR1 as SGHTA and CDR2 as FQGNSA. The CDR3 consists of 15 residues. The CDR3 here is CASSSGPAKGETQYF. CDR3 sequence (DNA): TGTGCCAGCAGCTCGGGTCCCGCGAAAGGAGAGACCCAGTACTTC. Full variable domain (remainder filled in from reference TRBV7-2 and TRBJ2-5): GAGVSQSPSNKVTEKGKDVELRCDPISGHTALYWYRQSLGQGLEFLIYFQGNSAPDKSGLPSDRFSAERTGGSVSTLTIQRTQQEDSAVYLCASSSGPAKGETQYFGPGTRLLVL.

This clone was seen a few times. The chain employs TRBV7-2 and TRBJ2-1; 8 nucleotides align to TRBD2. Losses at the gene ends were 5 bases for V and 12 bases for J; bases not matched to a gene: 9. CDR1 and CDR2 from the germline V gene are SGHTA and FQGNSA. The CDR3 sequence is 13 residues long. CDR3 loop: CASSLVKRELQFF. CDR3 nucleotides: TGTGCCAGCAGCCTGGTGAAGCGGGAGTTGCAGTTCTTC.

V gene TRBV9 combines with J gene TRBJ1-1, with a weak D call TRBD1 (5 bases). The germline V gene encodes CDR1 SGDLS and CDR2 YYNGEE. Trimming took off 4 bases at V and 1 base at J, with 8 bases between the two ends. This CDR3 region has 13 residues. CDR3 sequence reads: CASSMGGNTEAFF. The CDR3 DNA follows: TGTGCCAGCAGCATGGGGGGGAACACTGAAGCTTTCTTT.

This clone was observed a handful of times. The chain links TRBV5-6 to TRBJ2-5, with no clear D. The length of the CDR3 is 13 residues. Between the trimmed V and J ends, which lost 4 bases and 7 bases, there was a span of 14 bases. CDR1 SGHDT and CDR2 YYEEEE come from the germline V gene. The CDR3 sequence is CASSPPDSTTQYF. The CDR3 coding sequence is TGTGCCAGCAGCCCCCCGGATAGCACGACCCAGTACTTC.

This chain links TRBV16 with TRBJ2-3; TRBD1 matches at 8 bases. Trimming cost V 1 base and J 5 bases; bases outside gene matches: 8. There are 16 residues in the CDR3. Germline V CDR1 and CDR2: KGHSY, FQNENV. The DNA for the CDR3 is TGTGCCAGCAGCCAATACGTTCGGACAGGGATAGATACGCAGTATTTT. Its protein product is CASSQYVRTGIDTQYF.

This clone was seen a single time. The chain is built from TRBV7-3 and TRBJ2-2; the D is unclear. Per the germline V gene, CDR1 is SGHTA and CDR2 is FQGTGA. The germline V and J ends were trimmed by 4 bases and 2 bases, with 8 bases remaining between them. The length of the CDR3 is 14 residues. The CDR3 region is CASSYTHNTGELFF. The CDR3 DNA reads as TGTGCCAGCAGCTACACGCATAACACCGGGGAGCTGTTTTTT.

The rearrangement links TRBV27 to TRBJ2-7, with D maybe TRBD1 (6 bases). The CDR3 spans 15 residues. The V end lost 4 bases, the J end lost 2 bases, and 15 bases lay between the germline ends. From germline, CDR1 is MNHEY and CDR2 SMNVEV (reference sequence). This CDR3 reads CASSSLDSLAYEQYF. The DNA for the CDR3 is TGTGCCAGCAGTTCGCTGGACAGCTTAGCCTACGAGCAGTACTTC.

The chain recombines TRBV28 with TRBJ1-6; 9 positions agree with TRBD1. CDR1 is MDHEN and CDR2 is SYDVKM in the germline V gene. This CDR3 spans 14 amino acids. Trimming removed 8 bases from V and 6 bases from J; junction bases left unmatched: 5. CDR3 loop: CASRTGDSNSPLHF. CDR3 in DNA: TGTGCCAGCCGGACAGGGGATAGTAATTCACCCCTCCACTTT.

In its sample, this clone was seen once. The rearrangement links TRBV27 to TRBJ1-5; possible D gene TRBD1, 6 bases. The CDR3 has 15 residues. The V gene lost 6 bases and the J gene lost 0 bases, with 12 bases spanning the gap. The germline V gene has CDR1 MNHEY and CDR2 SMNVEV (reference sequence). In DNA form, the CDR3 reads TGTGCCAGCAGCCCCGGGACACATAGCAATCAGCCCCAGCATTTT. Translating gives CASSPGTHSNQPQHF.

This chain connects TRBV6-5 to TRBJ1-1, with TRBD1 identical over 7 bases. The CDR3 runs 13 residues. Unmatched junction bases numbered 8, after V lost 7 bases and J lost 6 bases. Germline lookup yields CDR1 MNHEY and CDR2 SVGAGI. The CDR3 DNA reads TGTGCCAGCACTCGGGACAGATTCTCTGAAGCTTTCTTT. Protein product: CASTRDRFSEAFF.

V and J are TRBV7-2 and TRBJ1-5; perhaps TRBD1 as D (6 bases). The V gene lost 5 bases and the J gene lost 11 bases, with 19 bases spanning the gap. Germline-derived CDR1 and CDR2 are SGHTA and FQGNSA. The CDR3 is 14 amino acids. CDR3 amino acids: CASSQSRPQGTQHF. The CDR3, as DNA: TGTGCCAGCAGCCAGTCGCGACCACAGGGAACCCAGCATTTT.

The chain has TRBV27 and TRBJ1-1; no clear D gene. In germline, CDR1 is MNHEY, CDR2 SMNVEV (reference sequence). The CDR3 totals 16 residues. V lost 0 bases to trimming and J lost 1 base, with 12 bases between them. The CDR3 region is CASSLSVGYGNTEAFF. DNA of the CDR3: TGTGCCAGCAGTTTATCAGTGGGCTATGGGAACACTGAAGCTTTCTTT.

This clone has just a few counts. This chain links TRBV5-8 with TRBJ2-7; 9 nucleotides match TRBD1. Per the germline V gene, CDR1 is SGHTS and CDR2 is YDEGEE. The CDR3 length is 12 residues. With V trimmed by 4 bases and J by 6 bases, 2 bases remained unmatched. CDR3 region: CASSPGQGEQYF. CDR3 sequence (DNA): TGTGCCAGCAGCCCGGGACAGGGCGAGCAGTACTTC.